The present T cell receptor (beta chain) was sequenced within a study of blood T cell repertoires in COVID-19. For the study at large: Material from acute and convalescent COVID-19 was sourced from the United States, Italy and Spain. The analysed material was cDNA or gDNA that came from T cells, B-cell-depleted T cells, or PBMCs.

In the original analysis: Amplifying reference gene primers gave estimates of nucleated cell counts. Assay used: immunoSEQ multiplex PCR; TCRdb lists only in-frame clones, some missing. V and J calls and clone size are copied from that table; D and trimming were computed from the DNA. This sample carries about 190,000 clones, roughly 84% of them seen once, and the ten largest clones take about 20%. This clone has only one observation. The germline V gene encodes CDR1 MGHDK and CDR2 SYGVNS. This CDR3 contains 16 residues. The trim removed 3 bases at V and 4 bases at J, leaving 6 bases unmatched. The sample taken for sequencing was peripheral blood. The clonotype was recovered from a human donor in a cohort sampled during active COVID-19. The chain couples TRBV25-1 to TRBJ1-6; the match to TRBD1 covers 7 bases. The CDR3 nucleotides read TGTGCCAGCAGTGACGGACAGGTTCTTTATAATTCACCCCTCCACTTT. The encoded protein is CASSDGQVLYNSPLHF.